A single sample is the source of the 10 T cell receptor beta chains below, sequenced in a study of OX40 agonist ivuxolimab in advanced cancers. Libraries were prepared by immunoSEQ multiplex PCR; TCRdb keeps only in-frame clonotypes and omits some of them. The repertoire includes about 41,000 clones, around 87% of them detected once, and approximately 3.7% sits in the top ten. The sample consisted of CD4+ or CD8+ T cells sorted from blood, taken in a trial of the OX40 agonist ivuxolimab. The receptors originated from an adult with an advanced solid tumor such as melanoma, head and neck, liver or kidney cancer.

The CDR3 protein is CASTLPSGGTYNEQFF. CDR3 sequence (DNA): TGTGCCAGCACCCTACCAAGCGGGGGGACCTACAATGAGCAGTTCTTC. The J gene is TRBJ2-1, the V gene TRBV7-6; 9 bases fit TRBD2. V was clipped by 7 bases and J by 2 bases; unmatched bases: 9. Germline CDR1 reads SGHVS; CDR2 reads FNYEAQ. The CDR3 is 16 residues long.

The gene calls are TRBV28 and TRBJ2-2; D gene unclear. V was pared by 2 bases and J by 6 bases, with 16 bases between. The CDR3 runs 16 residues. CDR1 is MDHEN and CDR2 is SYDVKM in the germline V gene. CDR3 loop: CASSLDRAAGSGELFF. DNA for the CDR3: TGTGCCAGCAGTTTAGACCGCGCAGCTGGCTCCGGGGAGCTGTTTTTT.

This sequence joins TRBV7-9 and TRBJ2-5; D possibly corresponds to TRBD1 (5 bases). The germline V and J ends were trimmed by 6 bases and 4 bases, with 18 bases remaining between them. This CDR3 is 15 amino acids long. Germline CDR1 reads SEHNR; CDR2 reads FQNEAQ (reference sequence). In DNA form, the CDR3 reads TGTGCCAGCAGGGATAAAGGGGTTGCCAGAGAGACCCAGTACTTC. Encoded protein: CASRDKGVARETQYF.

The CDR3 DNA reads as TGTGCCAGTAGTACCCGGACAGCCTCTGGAAACACCATATATTTT. It encodes CASSTRTASGNTIYF. V is TRBV19 and J is TRBJ1-3; a weak D match, TRBD1 (6 bases). The germline V and J ends were trimmed by 4 bases and 0 bases, with 10 bases remaining between them. The germline V gene encodes CDR1 LNHDA and CDR2 SQIVND (reference sequence). This CDR3 comprises 15 residues.

This sequence joins TRBV27 and TRBJ1-2; tentatively, D is TRBD1 (6 bases). The CDR3 runs 13 residues. Trimming left V 4 bases short and J 3 bases short, with 9 bases between. Germline CDR1 is MNHEY and CDR2 is SMNVEV (reference sequence). The DNA for the CDR3 is TGTGCCAGCAGTTGGGACACCGACTATGGCTACACCTTC. Translated, it gives CASSWDTDYGYTF.

The chain recombines TRBV10-3 with TRBJ2-7; 13 nucleotides match TRBD2. The germline V gene has CDR1 ENHRY and CDR2 SYGVKD. V trimming: 6 bases; J trimming: 3 bases; junction bases outside the gene matches: 11. CDR3 length: 17 residues. The CDR3 is CAIRRDSGLAGSYEQYF. CDR3 DNA sequence: TGTGCCATCAGAAGAGACTCGGGACTAGCGGGAAGCTACGAGCAGTACTTC.

The chain employs TRBV11-2 and TRBJ2-1, with 12 bases matching TRBD2. V lost 3 bases, J lost 7 bases, and 4 bases stayed unmatched. Per the germline V gene, CDR1 is SGHAT and CDR2 is FQNNGV. The CDR3 is 15 amino acids. This chain's CDR3 is CASSFLAGGRNEQFF. In DNA, the CDR3 is TGTGCCAGCAGCTTCCTAGCGGGAGGGCGGAATGAGCAGTTCTTC.

Regarding this clone: Mismatch with germline at one junction end may stem from a read error. The chain uses TRBV19 and TRBJ2-1, with TRBD2 matching over 15 bases. This CDR3 spans 15 amino acids. CDR1 and CDR2 (germline): LNHDA, SQIVND (reference sequence). The CDR3 nucleotides are TGTGTCAGTACCCTTACTCCGGGACTAGCGGGAGGACTGTTCTTC. Translation gives CVSTLTPGLAGGLFF.

This clone has a handful of counts. The chain has TRBV29-1 and TRBJ2-2; tentative D call: TRBD2 (6 bases). Germline CDR1 and CDR2: SQVTM and ANQGSEA. With 5 bases removed from V and 1 base from J, the gap between germline ends came to 17 bases. The CDR3 is 16 amino acids. CDR3 sequence reads: CSVLGWGLGNTGELFF. The CDR3 DNA follows: TGCAGCGTTCTGGGGTGGGGACTCGGGAACACCGGGGAGCTGTTTTTT.

Judged by abundance, this clone is medium-sized (0.01 to 0.1%). The same CDR3 arises from other DNA sequences in this sample as well. The rearrangement joins TRBV27 to TRBJ1-5, with TRBD1 matching 11 bases. The ends lost 5 bases at V and 1 base at J; junction bases unmatched: 1. CDR3 length: 15 amino acids. Germline CDR1 and CDR2: MNHEY and SMNVEV (reference sequence). CDR3 DNA: TGTGCCAGCAGTAGGACAGGGGGCAGCAATCAGCCCCAGCATTTT. Protein: CASSRTGGSNQPQHF.